These T cell receptor beta chains were read from a single sample in a study of T cells after yellow fever vaccination. TCRdb re-derived calls from the 5' RACE reads in MiXCR, one entry per CDR3 protein. The profile covers around 310,000 distinct CDR3 sequences, with 8.7% appearing a single time and approximately 19% taken by the ten largest. The specimen was PBMCs, collected on the day of the first yellow fever vaccination. These receptors were taken from a young man who received the YFV17D yellow fever vaccine. CDR3s include the opening cysteine and the closing phenylalanine or tryptophan. Each record gives: V gene, clone size, D gene, J gene, CDR3 protein, CDR3 DNA. D genes are given only for firm matches. Some rows mark clone size as missing; the rest say once, few, many or name a class of expanded clone.

TRBV5-4	few	.	TRBJ1-6	CASSLAHRVMGSSYNSPLHF	TGTGCCAGCAGCTTGGCCCACAGGGTTATGGGAAGCTCCTATAATTCACCCCTCCACTTT
TRBV20-1	few	TRBD1	TRBJ1-1	CSVRDRVTEAFF	TGCAGTGTACGGGACAGGGTCACTGAAGCTTTCTTT
TRBV6-5	few	.	TRBJ2-2	CASSYSSGRVPASTGELFF	TGTGCCAGCAGTTACTCGAGTGGTAGGGTGCCCGCGAGCACCGGGGAGCTGTTTTTT
TRBV4-3	many	TRBD1	TRBJ1-2	CASSQFGTGEFSGYTF	TGCGCCAGCAGCCAATTCGGGACAGGGGAGTTCTCTGGCTACACCTTC
TRBV5-1	few	.	TRBJ2-2	CATRGALAGELFF	TGCGCCACCCGAGGAGCGTTGGCCGGGGAGCTGTTTTTT
TRBV7-2	many	.	TRBJ2-5	CASSPWKTQYF	TGTGCCAGCAGCCCCTGGAAGACCCAGTACTTC
TRBV6-1	.	.	TRBJ1-5	CASSQTGQLSLGPQHF	TGTGCCAGCAGTCAAACCGGACAGTTGTCGCTAGGACCCCAGCATTTT
TRBV5-4	.	.	TRBJ2-3	CASSLDNTQYF	TGTGCCAGCAGCTTAGACAATACGCAGTATTTT
TRBV6-2/TRBV6-3	few	.	TRBJ1-1	CASSYSIGRVNTEAFF	TGTGCCAGCAGTTACTCGATTGGCCGAGTGAACACTGAAGCTTTCTTT
TRBV4-3	.	TRBD2	TRBJ2-1	CASSPWTSGRNNEQFF	TGCGCCAGCAGCCCTTGGACTAGCGGGAGGAACAATGAGCAGTTCTTC
TRBV4-3	many	TRBD2	TRBJ2-1	CASSTERGRDEQFF	TGCGCCAGCAGCACGGAACGAGGGAGGGATGAGCAGTTCTTC
TRBV2	many	.	TRBJ2-5	CASGRQEVPETQYF	TGTGCCAGCGGAAGGCAGGAGGTACCAGAGACCCAGTACTTC
TRBV11-2	.	TRBD1	TRBJ2-7	CASSSVTLPGQGSYEQYF	TGTGCCAGCAGCTCCGTAACCCTCCCGGGACAGGGATCCTACGAGCAGTACTTC
TRBV20-1	many	.	TRBJ2-5	CSASGVRAAGETQYF	TGCAGTGCTAGTGGGGTGCGAGCGGCGGGAGAGACCCAGTACTTC
TRBV6-1	few	TRBD2	TRBJ2-3	CASVGAGGVDTQYF	TGTGCCAGCGTTGGAGCGGGGGGGGTAGATACGCAGTATTTT
TRBV4-1	many	.	TRBJ2-1	CASSQDVVYNEQFF	TGCGCCAGCAGCCAAGATGTCGTTTACAATGAGCAGTTCTTC
TRBV28	few	TRBD1	TRBJ1-1	CASSARAGGTEAFF	TGTGCCAGCAGTGCCCGCGCAGGGGGCACTGAAGCTTTCTTT
TRBV9	.	TRBD2	TRBJ2-5	CASKTSGPLQETQYF	TGTGCCAGCAAGACTAGCGGGCCTCTCCAAGAGACCCAGTACTTC
TRBV7-3	few	.	TRBJ2-7	CASSLYSPRAGSYEQYF	TGTGCCAGCAGCTTATATAGTCCCCGGGCTGGTTCCTACGAGCAGTACTTC
TRBV4-1	.	TRBD1	TRBJ2-1	CASSQGPGTGNYNEQFF	TGCGCCAGCAGCCAAGGTCCAGGGACAGGAAATTACAATGAGCAGTTCTTC
TRBV29-1	.	.	TRBJ1-3	CSVSFNSGNTIYF	TGCAGCGTTTCGTTCAACTCTGGAAACACCATATATTTT
TRBV7-8	few	.	TRBJ1-2	CASSSGAQGYTF	TGTGCCAGCAGCTCAGGGGCCCAAGGCTACACCTTC
TRBV6-1	many	.	TRBJ1-6	CASTFLWGNNSPLHF	TGTGCCAGCACCTTTTTGTGGGGAAATAATTCACCCCTCCACTTT
TRBV4-1	few	.	TRBJ1-1	CASSQLSGGRTEAFF	TGCGCCAGCAGCCAACTTAGCGGGGGACGGACTGAAGCTTTCTTT
TRBV30	few	.	TRBJ1-5	CAWSVEAWGNQPQHF	TGTGCCTGGAGTGTAGAGGCATGGGGAAATCAGCCCCAGCATTTT
TRBV24-1	.	TRBD1	TRBJ2-3	CATSDLVEGQGTDTQYF	TGTGCCACCAGTGATTTGGTAGAGGGACAGGGGACGGATACGCAGTATTTT
TRBV28	.	.	TRBJ1-5	CASSLLQVSNQPQHF	TGTGCCAGCAGTTTATTACAGGTTAGCAATCAGCCCCAGCATTTT
TRBV5-1	few	.	TRBJ1-1	CASSPNRVGAPNTEAFF	TGCGCCAGCAGCCCCAACCGAGTAGGAGCCCCGAACACTGAAGCTTTCTTT
TRBV4-1	.	TRBD2	TRBJ2-5	CASSQEGTSGTQYF	TGCGCCAGCAGCCAAGAGGGGACTAGTGGGACCCAGTACTTC
TRBV2	.	TRBD1	TRBJ1-2	CASSGRTGASYGYTF	TGTGCCAGCAGCGGACGGACAGGGGCTTCCTATGGCTACACCTTC
TRBV7-9	few	.	TRBJ2-1	CASSLEPYQYEQFF	TGTGCCAGCAGCTTAGAACCCTATCAGTATGAGCAGTTCTTC
TRBV5-1	.	TRBD2	TRBJ2-3	CASSLPLAGNTDTQYF	TGCGCCAGCAGCTTACCTCTAGCGGGGAACACAGATACGCAGTATTTT